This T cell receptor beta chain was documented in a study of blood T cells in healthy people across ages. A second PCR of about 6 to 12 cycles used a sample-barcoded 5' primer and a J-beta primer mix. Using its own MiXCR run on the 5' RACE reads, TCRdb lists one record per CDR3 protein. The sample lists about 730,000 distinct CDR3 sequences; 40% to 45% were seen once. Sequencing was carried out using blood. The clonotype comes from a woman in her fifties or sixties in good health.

The CDR3 DNA is TGTGCCAGCCGGACAGGGGCGGAATCTAACTATGGCTACACCTTC. Translation gives CASRTGAESNYGYTF. This chain joins TRBV6-6 and TRBJ1-2; 9 bases match TRBD1. CDR1 and CDR2 (germline): MNHNY, SVGAGI (reference sequence). This CDR3 has 15 amino acids. With V trimmed by 8 bases and J by 0 bases, 7 bases remained unmatched.